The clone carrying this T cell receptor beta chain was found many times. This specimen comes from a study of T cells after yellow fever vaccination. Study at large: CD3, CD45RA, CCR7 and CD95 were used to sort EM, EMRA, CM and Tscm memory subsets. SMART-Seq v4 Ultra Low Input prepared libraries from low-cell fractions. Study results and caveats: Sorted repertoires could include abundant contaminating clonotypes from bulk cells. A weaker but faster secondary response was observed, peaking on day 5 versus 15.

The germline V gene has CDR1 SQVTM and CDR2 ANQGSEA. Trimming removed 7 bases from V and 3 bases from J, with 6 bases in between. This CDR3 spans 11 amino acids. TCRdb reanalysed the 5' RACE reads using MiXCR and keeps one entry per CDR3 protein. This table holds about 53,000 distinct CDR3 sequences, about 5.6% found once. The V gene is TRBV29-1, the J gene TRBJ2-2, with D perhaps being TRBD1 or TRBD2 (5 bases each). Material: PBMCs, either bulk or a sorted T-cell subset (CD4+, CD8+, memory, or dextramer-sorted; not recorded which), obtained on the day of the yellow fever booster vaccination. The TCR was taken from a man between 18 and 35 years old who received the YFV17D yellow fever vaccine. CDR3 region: CSGGDTGELFF. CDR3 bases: TGCAGCGGAGGGGACACCGGGGAGCTGTTTTTT.